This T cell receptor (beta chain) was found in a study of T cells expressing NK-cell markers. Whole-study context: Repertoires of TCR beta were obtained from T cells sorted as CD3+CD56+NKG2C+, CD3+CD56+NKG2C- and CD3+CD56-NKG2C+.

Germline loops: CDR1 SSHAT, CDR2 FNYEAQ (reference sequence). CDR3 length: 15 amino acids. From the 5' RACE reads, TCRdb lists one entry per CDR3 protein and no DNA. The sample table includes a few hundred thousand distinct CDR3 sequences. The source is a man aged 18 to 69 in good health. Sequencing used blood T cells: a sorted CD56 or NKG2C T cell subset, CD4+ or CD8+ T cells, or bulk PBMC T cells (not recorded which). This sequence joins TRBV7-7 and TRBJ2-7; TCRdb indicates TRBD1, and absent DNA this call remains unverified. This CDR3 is CASSLGSGNTYEQYF.